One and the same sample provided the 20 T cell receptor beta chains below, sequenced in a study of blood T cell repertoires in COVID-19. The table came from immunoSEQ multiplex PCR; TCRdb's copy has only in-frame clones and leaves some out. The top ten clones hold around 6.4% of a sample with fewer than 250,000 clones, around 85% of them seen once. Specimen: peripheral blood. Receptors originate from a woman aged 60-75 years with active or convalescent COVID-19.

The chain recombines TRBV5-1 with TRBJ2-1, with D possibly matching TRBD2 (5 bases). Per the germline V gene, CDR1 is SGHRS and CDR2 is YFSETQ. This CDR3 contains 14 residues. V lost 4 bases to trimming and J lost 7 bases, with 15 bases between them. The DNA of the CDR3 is TGCGCCAGCAGCCTCGAAGCGGATCTGAATGAGCAGTTCTTC. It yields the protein CASSLEADLNEQFF.

CDR3 coding DNA: TGTGCCAGCACCCCCCAGGGGGTCTATGGCTACACCTTC. Translating gives CASTPQGVYGYTF. This sequence joins TRBV28 and TRBJ1-2; TRBD1 agrees at 7 bases. The CDR3 loop spans 13 amino acids. Per the germline V gene, CDR1 is MDHEN and CDR2 is SYDVKM. J gave up 4 bases and V 7 bases, and 6 bases lay outside the gene matches.

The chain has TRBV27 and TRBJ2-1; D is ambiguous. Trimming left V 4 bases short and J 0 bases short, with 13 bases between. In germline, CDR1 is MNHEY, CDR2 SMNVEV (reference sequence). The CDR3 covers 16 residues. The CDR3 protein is CASSSVDVSSYNEQFF. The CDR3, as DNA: TGTGCCAGCAGTTCCGTTGATGTTAGCTCCTACAATGAGCAGTTCTTC.

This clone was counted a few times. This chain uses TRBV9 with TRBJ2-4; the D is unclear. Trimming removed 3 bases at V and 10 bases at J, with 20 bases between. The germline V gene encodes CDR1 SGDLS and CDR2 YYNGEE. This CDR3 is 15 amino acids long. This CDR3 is CASSAHLDPGRIQYF. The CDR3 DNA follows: TGTGCCAGCAGCGCCCACCTCGACCCAGGAAGGATTCAGTACTTC.

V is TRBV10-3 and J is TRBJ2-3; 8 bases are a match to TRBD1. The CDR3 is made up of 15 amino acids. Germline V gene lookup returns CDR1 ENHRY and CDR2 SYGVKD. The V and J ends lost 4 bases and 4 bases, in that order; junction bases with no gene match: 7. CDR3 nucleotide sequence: TGTGCCATCAGTGCGGCGACAGGGGAAGCAGATACGCAGTATTTT. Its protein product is CAISAATGEADTQYF.

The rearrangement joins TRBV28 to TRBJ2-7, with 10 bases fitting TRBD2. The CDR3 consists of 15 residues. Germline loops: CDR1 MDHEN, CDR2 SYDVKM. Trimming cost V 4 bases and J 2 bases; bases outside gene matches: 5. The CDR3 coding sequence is TGTGCCAGCAGTTCCGGTCTAGCGGGAGCCTACGAGCAGTACTTC. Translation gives CASSSGLAGAYEQYF.

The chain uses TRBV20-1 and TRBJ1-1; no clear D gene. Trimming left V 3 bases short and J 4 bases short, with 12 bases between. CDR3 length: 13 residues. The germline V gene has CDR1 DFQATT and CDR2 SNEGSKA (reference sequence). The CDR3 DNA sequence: TGCAGTGCTAGTAGAGGTGTCGGCACTGAAGCTTTCTTT. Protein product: CSASRGVGTEAFF.

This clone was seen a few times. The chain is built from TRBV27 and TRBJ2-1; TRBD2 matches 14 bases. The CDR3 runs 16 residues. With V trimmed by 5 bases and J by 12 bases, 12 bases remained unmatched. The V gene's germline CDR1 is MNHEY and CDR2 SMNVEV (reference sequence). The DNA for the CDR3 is TGTGCCAGCAGTAGGACTAGCGGGAGGCCCACCGGGGGGCAGTTCTTC. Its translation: CASSRTSGRPTGGQFF.

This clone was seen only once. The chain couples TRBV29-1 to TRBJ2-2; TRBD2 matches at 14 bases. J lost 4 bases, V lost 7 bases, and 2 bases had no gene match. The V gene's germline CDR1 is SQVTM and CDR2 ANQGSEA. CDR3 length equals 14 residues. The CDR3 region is CSAGTSGSTGELFF. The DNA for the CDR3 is TGCAGCGCGGGGACTAGCGGGAGCACCGGGGAGCTGTTTTTT.

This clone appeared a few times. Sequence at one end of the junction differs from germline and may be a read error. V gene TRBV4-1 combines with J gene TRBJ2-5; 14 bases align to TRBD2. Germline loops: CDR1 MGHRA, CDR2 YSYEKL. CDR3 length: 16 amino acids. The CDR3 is CASSQDASGTSGSLDF. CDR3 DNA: TGCGCCAGCAGCCAAGATGCTTCAGGGACTAGCGGGAGCTTGGACTTC.

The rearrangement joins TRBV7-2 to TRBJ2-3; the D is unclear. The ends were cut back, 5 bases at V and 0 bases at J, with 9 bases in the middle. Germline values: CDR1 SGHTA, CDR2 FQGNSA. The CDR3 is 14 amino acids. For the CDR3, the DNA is TGTGCCAGCAGCCCAACTACGAGCACAGATACGCAGTATTTT. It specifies CASSPTTSTDTQYF.

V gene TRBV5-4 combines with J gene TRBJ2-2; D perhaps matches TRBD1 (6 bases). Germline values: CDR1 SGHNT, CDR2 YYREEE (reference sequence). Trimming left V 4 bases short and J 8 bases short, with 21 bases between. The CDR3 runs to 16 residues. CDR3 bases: TGTGCCAGCAGCCTACCCCGGGGCAGGGGAACTGGGGAGCTGTTTTTT. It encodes CASSLPRGRGTGELFF.

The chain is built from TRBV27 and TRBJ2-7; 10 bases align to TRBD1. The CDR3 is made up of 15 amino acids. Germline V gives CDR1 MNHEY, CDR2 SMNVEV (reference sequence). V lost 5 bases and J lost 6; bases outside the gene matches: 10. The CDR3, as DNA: TGTGCCAGCAGTCGCCCGGGACAGGGGCATCGCGAGCAGTACGTC. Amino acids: CASSRPGQGHREQYV.

The CDR3 reads CASSLSGSDGELFF. CDR3 nucleotide sequence: TGTGCCAGCTCACTTAGCGGGAGTGACGGGGAGCTGTTTTTT. The chain links TRBV18 to TRBJ2-2; 9 nucleotides agree with TRBD2. The V gene's germline CDR1 is KGHSH and CDR2 LQKENI. The J segment lost 7 bases and the V segment lost 4 bases, leaving 4 bases of the junction unmatched. The CDR3 covers 14 residues.

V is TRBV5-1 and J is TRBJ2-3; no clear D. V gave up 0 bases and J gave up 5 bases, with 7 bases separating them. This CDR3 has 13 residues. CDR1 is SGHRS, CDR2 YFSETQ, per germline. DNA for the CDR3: TGCGCCAGCAGCTTGGATCCTATAGATACGCAGTATTTT. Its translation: CASSLDPIDTQYF.

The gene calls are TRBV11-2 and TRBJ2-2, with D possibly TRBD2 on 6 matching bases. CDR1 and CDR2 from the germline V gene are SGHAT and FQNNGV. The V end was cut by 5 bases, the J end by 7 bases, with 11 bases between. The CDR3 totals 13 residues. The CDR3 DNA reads TGTGCCAGCAGCGGGGAGGTCTACGGGGAGCTGTTTTTT. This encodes CASSGEVYGELFF.

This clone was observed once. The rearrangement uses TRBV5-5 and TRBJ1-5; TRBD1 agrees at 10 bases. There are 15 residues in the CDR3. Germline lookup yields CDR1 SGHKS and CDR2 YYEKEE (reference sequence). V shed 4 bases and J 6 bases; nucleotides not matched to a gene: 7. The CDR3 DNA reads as TGTGCCAGCAGCCGGGACAGGGGATCGGCTCAGCCCCAGCATTTT. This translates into CASSRDRGSAQPQHF.

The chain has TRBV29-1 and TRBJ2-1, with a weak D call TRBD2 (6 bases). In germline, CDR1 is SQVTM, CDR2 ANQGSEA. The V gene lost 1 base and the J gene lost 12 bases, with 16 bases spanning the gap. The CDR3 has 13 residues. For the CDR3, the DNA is TGCAGCGTTGAAGGACTAGATACCAAGTTGCAGTTCTTC. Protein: CSVEGLDTKLQFF.

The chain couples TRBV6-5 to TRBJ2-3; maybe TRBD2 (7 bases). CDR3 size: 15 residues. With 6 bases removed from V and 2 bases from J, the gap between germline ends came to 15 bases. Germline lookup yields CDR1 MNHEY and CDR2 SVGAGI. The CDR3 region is CASRGLGGDTDTQYF. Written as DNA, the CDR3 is TGTGCCAGCAGGGGCCTAGGGGGGGACACAGATACGCAGTATTTT.

The CDR3 loop reads CASSHDGRTGSFLNYGYTF. CDR3 nucleotides: TGTGCCAGCAGTCACGACGGGAGGACAGGGAGTTTCCTTAACTATGGCTACACCTTC. This chain joins TRBV28 and TRBJ1-2; 8 bases match TRBD1. The germline gives CDR1 MDHEN, CDR2 SYDVKM. The J segment lost 1 base and the V segment lost 5 bases, leaving 18 bases of the junction unmatched. There are 19 residues in the CDR3.